This TCR beta chain was documented in a study of cytomegalovirus exposure and HLA in healthy donors. Use of 60 Vbeta and 13 Jbeta primers characterized the PCR. The data were produced by immunoSEQ multiplex PCR, yet TCRdb's version contains in-frame clones alone and is incomplete. The sample consists of 170,000 or so clones, roughly 78% of them appearing once. Germline lookup yields CDR1 LGHNA and CDR2 YNFKEQ. This CDR3 has 15 amino acids. Trimming at V came to 0 bases and at J to 11 bases, leaving 8 bases not matched to a gene. This sequence was found in a woman aged 45-59 years in good health and CMV-seropositive. The genes are TRBV4-2 and TRBJ2-3; 10 nucleotides line up with TRBD2. Sample: PBMCs. CDR3 region: CASSQESLSGGVQYF. Here the CDR3 DNA reads TGTGCCAGCAGCCAAGAGAGTTTGAGCGGGGGGGTGCAGTATTTT.